The T cell receptor (beta chain) described here comes from a study of early T cells in non-severe SARS-CoV-2 infection. Researchers attached unique molecular identifiers to individual cDNA molecules. TCRdb independently ran MiXCR on the 5' RACE reads; one entry per CDR3 protein. This table has 65,000 to 75,000 distinct CDR3 sequences, approximately 10% appearing once. Regarding this clonotype: A much more abundant neighbour one base away suggests this may be a read error.

The clonotype was recovered from an adult who was a healthcare worker with PCR-confirmed SARS-CoV-2 infection or an uninfected control (not recorded which). Sequencing used whole blood.

DNA of the CDR3: TGTGCCAGCAGTCCCAGGGACGGGCGGTTTTGGGGGAATCAGCCCCAGCATTTT. Encoded protein: CASSPRDGRFWGNQPQHF. The chain carries TRBV12-3 or TRBV12-4 and TRBJ1-5, with D possibly TRBD1 on 5 matching bases. The CDR3 runs 18 residues. The V end lost 5 bases, the J end lost 4 bases, and 24 bases lay between the germline ends.